This record covers a single TCR beta chain. It has no known antigen specificity. Base qualities were left out, and no much larger clone turns up one base away. At diagnosis, peripheral blood, uninvolved tumor-adjacent lung and tumor were collected and stored as a combination of fresh-frozen and FFPE material. For TCR repertoire profiling, blood samples were analyzed as peripheral blood mononuclear cells. TCR beta CDR3 regions were sequenced from DNA using the immunoSEQ Assay. Under the source paper's analysis protocol: To compute T cell density, TCR beta template counts were normalized to usable DNA, which was estimated by amplifying housekeeping genes. Richness was estimated using the preseqR package, with extrapolation to 400,000 templates for PBMC samples and to 120,000 templates for tissue samples. Clonality was taken to be one minus Pielou's evenness. Differential abundance testing on productive amino-acid clonotypes, with a minimum total count of 5 and an alpha of 0.1, was used to identify tissue-enriched TCRs. Repertoire overlap between compartments was quantified with the Jaccard Index and Morisita Overlap Index. GLIPH grouped TCR beta CDR3s together with public tetramer-defined viral CDR3s, and a viral motif had to include at least three viral sequences and also show V-gene enrichment. In its TCRdb copy, this immuneACCESS table keeps in-frame sequences only and misses some clones. Where compared with another copy, unresolved V genes explain less than half of these, and the others have no known cause. V and J calls and clone size are as listed in that table; D and trimming were resolved from the DNA. This sample is represented by under 25,000 clones; 89% of them were singletons. The ten largest clones represent roughly 22% of the sample.

This specimen belongs to a study of T cells in localized non-small cell lung cancer (dated by TCRdb to 2020 to 2021). Concerning the study at large: Comparing tumors with uninvolved tumor-adjacent lungs, the study looked at the T cell repertoires of 200 to 250 patients with early-stage NSCLC. All 250 or so NSCLC patients in the cohort were treatment-naive and had localized lung tumors that were resected. A mean age of around 66 years was recorded for the NSCLC patients, of whom 129 were male and about a hundred were female.

The paper's findings and limits, for the study overall: Because multi-region tumor sequencing was not performed, intratumor heterogeneity could not be ruled out. Higher blood T cell density associated with longer overall survival, while higher adjacent-lung clonality associated with shorter survival. Because of the exploratory design, TCR variables were selected using unadjusted p-values without false-discovery rate correction. Uninvolved tumor-adjacent lung showed the highest T cell clonality, higher than tumor, which suggests more focused antigenic responses in the uninvolved tumor-adjacent lung. Of the top 100 tumor clones, a median of 57 were detected in paired uninvolved adjacent lung; under 30 were also among that lung's top 100.

Sample: peripheral blood, taken before any cancer treatment. The TCR originated in a man aged 40-75 years with stage I squamous cell lung carcinoma.

CDR3 sequence: CAWSVGGSGYSPLHF. The DNA sequence follows: TGTGCCTGGAGTGTAGGAGGGTCAGGGTATTCACCCCTCCACTTT. In this chain, TRBV30 is recombined with TRBJ1-6; perhaps TRBD1 is the D gene, with 5 bases matching. The germline V gene encodes CDR1 GTSNPN and CDR2 SVGIG (reference sequence). Between the V and J ends, shortened by 0 bases and 8 bases respectively, the junction contains 14 bases. The CDR3, cysteine through phenylalanine, is 15 amino acids long. The sequence is cut down to CDR3 DNA, 45 bases in frame from base 1.